This TCR beta chain was observed in a study of cytomegalovirus exposure and HLA in healthy donors. This PCR relied on a set of 60 Vbeta primers and 13 Jbeta primers. Profiling relied on immunoSEQ multiplex PCR, and the TCRdb table lists in-frame clones only, not all of them. The table records about 120,000 clones, around 69% of them present only once. CDR1 and CDR2 (germline): SGHNT, YENEEA. CDR3 length: 13 amino acids. V was trimmed by 5 bases and J by 5 bases, leaving 12 bases between them. Notes on this clone: Antigen specificity is unknown.

Findings and limits, study-wide: The study carried out a later analysis of TCR beta sequences. It associated 15,000 to 20,000 of them with specific HLA alleles at a false discovery rate of 0.05. Of the V segments, some could not be distinguished, including TRBV6-2 and TRBV6-3, and were excluded.

The chain couples TRBV11-3 to TRBJ2-5, with D unclear. The sequence came from a woman aged 40-49 years in good health and CMV-seropositive. Material: PBMCs. Written as DNA, the CDR3 is TGTGCCAGCAGCCCCCCGTCGCGGGAGACCCAGTACTTC. Translating gives CASSPPSRETQYF.